A selection of T cell receptor beta chains follows, all from one sample in a study of blood T cell repertoires in COVID-19. Assay: immunoSEQ multiplex PCR; the TCRdb copy retains only in-frame clones and omits some. The sample lists approximately 300,000 clones, 65% to 85% occurring once. Input material: peripheral blood. The receptors here all came from a woman aged 45 to 65 with acute or convalescent COVID-19. Each CDR3 is given with its conserved first and last residue. The D gene is left open where the match is weak. Clone size is shown for a subset of rows, as once, few, many or a class of expanded clone.

abundance,v_gene,d_gene,j_gene,CDR3nt,CDR3aa
.,TRBV6-5,TRBD1,TRBJ2-1,TGTGCCAGCAGTTTAGCGGACAGGGGTGAGCAGTTCTTC,CASSLADRGEQFF
few,TRBV5-4,TRBD1,TRBJ2-7,TGTGCCAGCAGCCCTACAGGGGCAGGATCCTACGAGCAGTACTTC,CASSPTGAGSYEQYF
.,TRBV5-6,.,TRBJ2-5,TGTGCCAGCAGCGGGGGCGGCAGGGGAGGGAACCAAGAGACCCAGTACTTC,CASSGGGRGGNQETQYF
once,TRBV19,.,TRBJ2-2,TGTGCCTCAAGTGGGAGGTCCAACACCGGGGAGCTGTTTTTT,CASSGRSNTGELFF
.,TRBV7-6,.,TRBJ2-1,TGTGCCAGCAGCTTAGGGATGGGAGGAGGCCGCCTCTACAATGAGCAGTTCTTC,CASSLGMGGGRLYNEQFF
few,TRBV28,.,TRBJ1-3,TGTGCCAGCAAACTACCCTACTCTGGAAACACCATATATTTT,CASKLPYSGNTIYF
.,TRBV7-2,.,TRBJ1-4,TGTGCCAGCAGCTTAGTGGCGACAGAACGAGATGAAAAACTGTTTTTT,CASSLVATERDEKLFF
.,TRBV3-1/TRBV3-2,.,TRBJ2-6,TGTGCCAGCAGCCAAGGCCCAGTCTCCTCTGGGGCCAACGTCCTGACTTTC,CASSQGPVSSGANVLTF
many,TRBV7-2,TRBD2,TRBJ2-2,TGTGCCAGTCATCCCGGGACTAGAGACACCGGGGAGCTGTTTTTT,CASHPGTRDTGELFF
few,TRBV10-3,TRBD1,TRBJ2-2,TGTGGCATCAGGGGACAGGGTAACACCGGGGAGCTGTTTTTT,CGIRGQGNTGELFF
few,TRBV4-2,.,TRBJ1-1,TGTGCCAGCAGCCAAGATAGCCGGCGGCCTGAAGCTTTCTTT,CASSQDSRRPEAFF
.,TRBV18,TRBD1,TRBJ2-5,TGTGCCAGCTCACCTACGACAGGGCAAGAGACCCAGTACTTC,CASSPTTGQETQYF
few,TRBV7-2,TRBD1,TRBJ2-2,TGTGCCAGCAGCCCGTACCAGGGGGACACCGGGGAGCTGTTTTTT,CASSPYQGDTGELFF
.,TRBV30,TRBD1,TRBJ2-1,TGTGCCTGGGGTGGGGTCGGACAGGGGGCCTACAATGAGCAGTTCTTC,CAWGGVGQGAYNEQFF
.,TRBV3-1/TRBV3-2,TRBD1,TRBJ1-4,TGTGCCAGCAGCCAACAGGGGGCGCATGAAAAACTGTTTTTT,CASSQQGAHEKLFF
.,TRBV3-1/TRBV3-2,TRBD2,TRBJ2-1,TGTGCCAGCAGCCCGGGACTAGCGGGGGGGCCTTACAATGAGCAGTTCTTC,CASSPGLAGGPYNEQFF
.,TRBV5-1,TRBD1,TRBJ1-3,TGCGCCAGCAGCCCCGACAGGGCCTCTGGAAACACCATATATTTT,CASSPDRASGNTIYF
.,TRBV13,.,TRBJ2-5,TGTGCCAGCAGCTATGACAGCCAAGAGACCCAGTACTTC,CASSYDSQETQYF
.,TRBV14,.,TRBJ1-1,TGTGCCAGCAGCCTCATAGCTAACACTGAAGCTTTCTTT,CASSLIANTEAFF
once,TRBV5-4,.,TRBJ2-3,TGTGCCAGCAGCTTGTCAACAGGGCGCACAGATACGCAGTATTTT,CASSLSTGRTDTQYF
once,TRBV2,TRBD1,TRBJ2-5,TGTGCCAGCAGCGCCGGGACAGGGATAGGAAGAGAGACCCAGTACTTC,CASSAGTGIGRETQYF
.,TRBV7-8,.,TRBJ1-1,TGTGCCAGCAGCTTCAGGGGTGTGAACACTGAAGCTTTCTTT,CASSFRGVNTEAFF
once,TRBV7-4,.,TRBJ2-5,TGTGCCAGCAGCCTCCGCCCAGGCCCCCTCCAAGAGACCCAGTACTTC,CASSLRPGPLQETQYF
.,TRBV30,TRBD2,TRBJ2-7,TGTGCCTGGAAATTCACGAGCGGGAGGCGGCACGAGCAGTACTTC,CAWKFTSGRRHEQYF
.,TRBV6-6,.,TRBJ2-2,TGTGCCAGCAGTTGGGGGCCAGCCGGGGAGCTGTTTTTT,CASSWGPAGELFF
.,TRBV12-5,TRBD1,TRBJ1-1,TGTGCTAGTGGTTTGGTCCGGACAGGGGCCCCGGTGAACACTGAAGCTTTCTTT,CASGLVRTGAPVNTEAFF
.,TRBV10-3,.,TRBJ1-2,TGTGCCATCAGTGAGTCATTGGAGTTCTATGGCTACACCTTC,CAISESLEFYGYTF
once,TRBV11-2,.,TRBJ2-1,TGTGCCAGCAGCTTAAGCGGTAGCTCCTACAATGAGCAGTTCTTC,CASSLSGSSYNEQFF
once,TRBV4-1,.,TRBJ2-2,TGCGCCAGCAGCAGGCGGGAAGGGGACACCGGGGAGCTGTTTTTT,CASSRREGDTGELFF
.,TRBV5-5,.,TRBJ2-2,TGTGCCAGCAGCCTACGGTACGGGGACTACACCGGGGAGCTGTTTTTT,CASSLRYGDYTGELFF
few,TRBV27,TRBD2,TRBJ2-5,TGTGCCAGCAGTTTGAGGCTAGCGGGAGGAGAGACCCAGTACTTC,CASSLRLAGGETQYF
.,TRBV29-1,TRBD1,TRBJ1-1,TGCAGCGTTGGGGGCGGGACAGGGCGCACTGAAGCTTTCTTT,CSVGGGTGRTEAFF
few,TRBV19,.,TRBJ2-2,TGTGCCAGTAGTTCACACAGTCCGTCCGGGGAGCTGTTTTTT,CASSSHSPSGELFF
.,TRBV2,.,TRBJ2-1,TGTGCCAGCCCGGACACGGGAGTGTACAATGAGCAGTTCTTC,CASPDTGVYNEQFF
.,TRBV7-2,TRBD1,TRBJ1-5,TGTGCCAGCAGCCCCAGAACAGGGGCTTCCAATCAGCCCCAGCATTTT,CASSPRTGASNQPQHF
few,TRBV5-1,TRBD1,TRBJ1-1,TGCGCCAGCAGCTTGGAGGCAGGGGGGAACACTGAAGCTTTCTTT,CASSLEAGGNTEAFF
.,TRBV5-1,.,TRBJ1-1,TGCGCCAGCAGCTTGGGGCCGGGGGAGATAGCTTTCTTT,CASSLGPGEIAFF
.,TRBV5-4,TRBD2,TRBJ2-1,TGTGCCAGCAGCCACCGGGACTACCTAATCGAGCAGTTCTTC,CASSHRDYLIEQFF
once,TRBV27,.,TRBJ2-5,TGTGCCAGCAGTCGGCGACAGCAAGAGACCCAGTACTTC,CASSRRQQETQYF
once,TRBV4-1,.,TRBJ2-7,TGCGCCAGCAGCCAAGAGTCAACGGGGGTGTTCCCTTACGAGCAGTACTTC,CASSQESTGVFPYEQYF
.,TRBV9,.,TRBJ1-4,TGTGCCAGCAGCCCCCCCGGGGAGTGGGAAAAACTGTTTTTT,CASSPPGEWEKLFF
.,TRBV7-2,.,TRBJ1-4,TGTGCCAGCAGCTTAGAAGGGGGTATTGAAAAACTGTTTTTT,CASSLEGGIEKLFF
.,TRBV10-1,TRBD1,TRBJ1-1,TGCGCCAGCAGTGTAAGACAGGGGGCTGGGGAAGCTTTCTTT,CASSVRQGAGEAFF
.,TRBV27,TRBD1,TRBJ1-5,TGTGCCAGCAGTAGGGACAGGGGGCAGCCCCAGCATTTT,CASSRDRGQPQHF
once,TRBV27,TRBD1,TRBJ1-2,TGTGCCAGCAGTTTATCGGGGGGACAGGGAATGTACAACTATGGCTACACCTTC,CASSLSGGQGMYNYGYTF
once,TRBV4-3,.,TRBJ2-2,TGCGCCAGCAGCCAAGATCTGGAGGCCGGGGAGCTGTTTTTT,CASSQDLEAGELFF